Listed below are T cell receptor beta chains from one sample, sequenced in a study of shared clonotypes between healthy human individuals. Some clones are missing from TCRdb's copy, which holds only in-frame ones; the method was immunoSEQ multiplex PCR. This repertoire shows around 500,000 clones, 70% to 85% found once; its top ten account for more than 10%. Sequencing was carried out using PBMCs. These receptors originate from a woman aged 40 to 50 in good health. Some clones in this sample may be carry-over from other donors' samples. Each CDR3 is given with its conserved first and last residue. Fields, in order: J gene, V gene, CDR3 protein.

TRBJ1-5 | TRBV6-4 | CASSERLEVHSNQPQHF
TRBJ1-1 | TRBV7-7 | CASSLGGGGTGSSMNTEAFF
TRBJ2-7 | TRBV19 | CASSNVGVWEQYF
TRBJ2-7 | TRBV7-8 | CASSVGGGVTYEQYF
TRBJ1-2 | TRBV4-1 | CASSPRQGNYGYTF
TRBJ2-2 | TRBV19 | CASSKLAGAVTGELFF
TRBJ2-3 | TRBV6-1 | CASRGTSSGTDTQYF
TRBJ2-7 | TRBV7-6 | CASSPRAGYEQYF
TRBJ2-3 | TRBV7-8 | CASSLAGGPADTQYF
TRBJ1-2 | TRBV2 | CASSESVAYGYTF
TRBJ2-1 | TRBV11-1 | CASSLGQGAVYEQFF
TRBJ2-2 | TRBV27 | CASSLWGVLAGVNGELFF
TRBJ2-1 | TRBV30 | CAWSLAGGNYNEQFF
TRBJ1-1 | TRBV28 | CASSLFGRTAGLHTFGTEAFF
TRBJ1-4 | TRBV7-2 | CASSLAGGAEEKLFF
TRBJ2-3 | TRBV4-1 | CASSQEPTDTQYF
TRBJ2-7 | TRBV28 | CASSLTSDEQYF
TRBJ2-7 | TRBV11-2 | CASALGRAYEQYF
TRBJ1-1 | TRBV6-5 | CASSRGNAEAFF
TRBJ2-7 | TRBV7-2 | CASSLVGTGGYEQYF
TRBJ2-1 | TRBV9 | CASSFHHEQFF
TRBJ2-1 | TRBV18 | CASSTGAVNEQFF
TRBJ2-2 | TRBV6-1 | CASWDTGGAGELFF
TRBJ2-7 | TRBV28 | CASSFFVAQWTYEQYF
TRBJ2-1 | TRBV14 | CASSQPGLAGPMTPYNEQFF
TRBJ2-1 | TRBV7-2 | CASSPQFNEQFF
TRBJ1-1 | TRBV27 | CASNRAGDIAEAFF
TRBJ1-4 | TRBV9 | CASSFRSGQYNEKLFF
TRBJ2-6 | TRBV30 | CAWRLTLGQMFSSGANVLTF
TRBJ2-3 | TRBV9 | CASSPGGPSTDTQYF
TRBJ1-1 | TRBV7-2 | CASRIDRDTEAFF
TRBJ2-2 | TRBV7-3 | CASSQTGTGELFF
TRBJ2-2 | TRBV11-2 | CASSRTVVVAGGELFF
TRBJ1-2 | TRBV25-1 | CASSVTQSYGYTF
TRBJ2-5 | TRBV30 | CAWSVQAKRQETQYF
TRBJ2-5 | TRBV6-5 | CASRRGVAGETQYF
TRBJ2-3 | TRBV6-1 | CASSESTGGGSTDTQYF
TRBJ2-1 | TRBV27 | CASSRGYEQFF